This T cell receptor (beta chain) was recovered during a study of human T cells and chemical hapten exposure (dated by TCRdb to the early 2020s). Regarding the research as a whole: For sensitization, 2% DPC in acetone was applied to a roughly 2 cm by roughly 2 cm area of upper inner arm skin. Patients additionally received weekly therapeutic DPC doses to the scalp throughout the roughly 25-week study period. Patch testing was performed on the upper back with Finn chambers containing 0.01% DPC, and the patch tests were scored after 6 days according to International Contact Dermatitis Research Group standards. The mostly female patient cohort included alopecia areata with under or over 50% scalp involvement, alopecia totalis and alopecia universalis. Libraries were combined into a pool for sequencing, and differences in TCR yield between samples came mainly from small differences in library volumes within the pool. The study tracked peripheral blood TCR repertoire changes in vivo during primary and secondary sensitization to the hapten diphenylcyclopropenone (DPC) in alopecia patients. Blood samples were taken from patients before sensitization (week 0) and then at 2, 6 and about 24 weeks after DPC sensitization. About 27 alopecia patients gave blood for TCR sequencing at one to four time points (pre-sensitization, 2, 6 and 24 weeks).

Ten or more counts support this clonotype. Its antigen remains unidentified. Nothing much larger sits one base from this clone, and base qualities are not available. What the work shows at the level of the full study, not this receptor alone: Significantly more large CDR3 similarity clusters were formed by expanded TCRs than by pre-sensitization or healthy control sets, consistent with antigen-driven responses. Alopecia, a presumed autoimmune disease, was present in all patients, so the immune response of the patients might differ from that of healthy individuals. DPC sensitization did not change the number of TCRs with a frequency above 1 in 1000, and there was no evidence of changes in global repertoire structure. Patch test score correlated positively with the number of PT1 expanded TCRs, reaching significance at thresholds 8, 16 and 32 but not at 4. Repeated subsampling changed both the strength of the expansion versus patch-test correlation and the threshold at which the correlation became significant.

Receptors were amplified or captured by RACE. Instrument used: NextSeq 500. Library preparation attached unique molecular identifiers to individual cDNA molecules for quantitative, reproducible TCR counting. From each blood RNA sample, both TCR alpha and TCR beta chains were sequenced. The paper's data handling went like this. Samples had a median of around 92,000 TCRs, with a range from about 23,224 to 750,000. The Decombinator software suite was used to annotate V, J and CDR3 in the TCR reads. For PS versus PT1 abundance plots, all samples were subsampled to the same number of TCRs (28,000). Expanded TCRs were defined as absent before sensitization and observed at least eight times at the 2-week time point. Through fastp at Q25 and MiXCR, TCRdb rebuilt clones from the public reads, retaining in-frame beta chains. Each record represents a unique CDR3 protein, reported with the most common genes and DNA among its rows. In this record, the V and J calls reflect TCRdb's handling and not the investigators' own analysis. Within this sample are 300,000 to 450,000 distinct CDR3 sequences, with approximately 5.1% of them counted one time only. The ten most abundant clones make up approximately 2.4% of the sample.

From the germline V gene, CDR1 is LGHNA and CDR2 is YNFKEQ. Reading from cysteine to phenylalanine, the CDR3 counts 15 amino acids. Just CDR3 DNA is preserved here, 45 bases in frame from base 1. The germline V and J ends show losses of 3 bases and 8 bases respectively, and no gene match explains 7 bases of the junction. What this sample's time point label stands for: pre-sensitization, week 0. The treatment or condition label of this sample denotes: therapeutic diphenylcyclopropenone sensitization with weekly scalp DPC. At each patch-test visit, blood was drawn before the patch test was applied. Patients were considered eligible if aged 18 to 70, diagnosed with alopecia and deemed suitable for DPC therapy, and patients were excluded if pregnant. Total RNA was extracted from unfractionated whole blood collected in Tempus Blood RNA tubes.

Recombination joined TRBV4-2 with TRBJ2-1, with 10 bases aligning to TRBD2. The clonotype was recovered from a woman aged 45 to 65 with alopecia areata. Some clones in this sample may be carry-over from other donors' samples. Source: whole blood, taken in connection with sensitization to the hapten diphenylcyclopropenone (DPC). The sequenced DNA is TGTGCCAGCAGCCAGGGAGCGGGGGGGCCTTATGAGCAGTTCTTC. Its translation is CASSQGAGGPYEQFF.